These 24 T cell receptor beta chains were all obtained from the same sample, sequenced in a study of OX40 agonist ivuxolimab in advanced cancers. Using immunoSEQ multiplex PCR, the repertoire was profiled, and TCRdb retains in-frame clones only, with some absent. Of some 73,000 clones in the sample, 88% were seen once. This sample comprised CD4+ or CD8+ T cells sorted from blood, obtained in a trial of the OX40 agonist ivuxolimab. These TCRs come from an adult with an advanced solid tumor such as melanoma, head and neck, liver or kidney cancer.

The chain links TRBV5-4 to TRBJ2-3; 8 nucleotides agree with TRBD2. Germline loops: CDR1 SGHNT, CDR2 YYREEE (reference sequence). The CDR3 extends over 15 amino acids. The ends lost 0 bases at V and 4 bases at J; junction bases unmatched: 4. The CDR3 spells CASSLAGGRSDTQYF. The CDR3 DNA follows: TGTGCCAGCAGCTTGGCGGGGGGGAGGTCAGATACGCAGTATTTT.

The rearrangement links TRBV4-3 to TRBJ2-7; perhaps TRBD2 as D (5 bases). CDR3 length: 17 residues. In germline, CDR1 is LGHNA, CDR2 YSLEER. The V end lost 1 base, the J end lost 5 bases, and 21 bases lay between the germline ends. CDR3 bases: TGCGCCAGCAGCCAAGCTCCCAGCAGACGTTTCGGGGACGAGCAGTACTTC. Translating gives CASSQAPSRRFGDEQYF.

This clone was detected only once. This CDR3 is CASSNTLEQYF. Here the CDR3 DNA reads TGTGCCAGCTCAAATACGCTTGAGCAGTACTTC. The chain employs TRBV18 and TRBJ2-7; D is ambiguous. The V gene's germline CDR1 is KGHSH and CDR2 LQKENI. The CDR3 covers 11 residues. V was trimmed by 5 bases and J by 7 bases, leaving 9 bases between them.

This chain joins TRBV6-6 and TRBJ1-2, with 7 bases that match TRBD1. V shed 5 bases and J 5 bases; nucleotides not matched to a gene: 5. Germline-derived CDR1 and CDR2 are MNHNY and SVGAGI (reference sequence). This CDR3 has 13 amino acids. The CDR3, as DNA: TGTGCCAGCAGTCTGACAGGGTTATATGGCTACACCTTC. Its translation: CASSLTGLYGYTF.

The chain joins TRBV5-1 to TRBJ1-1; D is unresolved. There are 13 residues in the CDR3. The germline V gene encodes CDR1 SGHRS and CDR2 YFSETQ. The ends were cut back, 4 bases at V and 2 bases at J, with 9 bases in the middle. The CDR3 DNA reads TGCGCCAGCAGCGATGACACCAACACTGAAGCTTTCTTT. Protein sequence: CASSDDTNTEAFF.

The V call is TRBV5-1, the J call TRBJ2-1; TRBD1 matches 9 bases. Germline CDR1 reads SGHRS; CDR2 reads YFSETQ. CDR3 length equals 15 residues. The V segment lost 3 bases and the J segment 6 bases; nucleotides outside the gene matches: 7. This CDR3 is CASSWGDRDSNEQFF. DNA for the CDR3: TGCGCCAGCAGCTGGGGGGACAGGGACAGCAATGAGCAGTTCTTC.

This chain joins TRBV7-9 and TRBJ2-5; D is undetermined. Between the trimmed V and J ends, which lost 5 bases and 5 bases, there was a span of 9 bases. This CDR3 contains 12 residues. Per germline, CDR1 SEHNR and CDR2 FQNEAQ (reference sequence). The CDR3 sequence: CASSLERETQYF. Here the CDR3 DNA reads TGTGCCAGCAGCCTCGAGAGGGAGACCCAGTACTTC.

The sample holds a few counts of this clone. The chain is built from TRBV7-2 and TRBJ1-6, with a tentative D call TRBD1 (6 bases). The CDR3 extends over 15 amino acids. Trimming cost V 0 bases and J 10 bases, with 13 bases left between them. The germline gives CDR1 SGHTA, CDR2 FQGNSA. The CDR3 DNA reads TGTGCCAGCAGCTTAGCGCAGGGGCGAGTATCACCCCTCCACTTT. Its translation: CASSLAQGRVSPLHF.

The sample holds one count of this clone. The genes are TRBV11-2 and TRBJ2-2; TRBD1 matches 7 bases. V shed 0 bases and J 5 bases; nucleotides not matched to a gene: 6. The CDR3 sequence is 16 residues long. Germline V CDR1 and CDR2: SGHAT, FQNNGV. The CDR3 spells CASSLEGRGRTGELFF. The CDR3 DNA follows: TGTGCCAGCAGCTTAGAAGGCAGGGGGAGAACCGGGGAGCTGTTTTTT.

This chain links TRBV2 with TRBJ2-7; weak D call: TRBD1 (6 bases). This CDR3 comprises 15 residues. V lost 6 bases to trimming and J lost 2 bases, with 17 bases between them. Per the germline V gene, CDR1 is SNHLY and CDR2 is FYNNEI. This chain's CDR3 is CASSQEAGAPYEQYF. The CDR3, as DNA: TGTGCCAGCAGCCAAGAGGCAGGGGCCCCCTACGAGCAGTACTTC. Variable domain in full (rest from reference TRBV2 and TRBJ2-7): EPEVTQTPSHQVTQMGQEVILRCVPISNHLYFYWYRQILGQKVEFLVSFYNNEISEKSEIFDDQFSVERPDGSNFTLKIRSTKLEDSAMYFCASSQEAGAPYEQYFGPGTRLTVT.

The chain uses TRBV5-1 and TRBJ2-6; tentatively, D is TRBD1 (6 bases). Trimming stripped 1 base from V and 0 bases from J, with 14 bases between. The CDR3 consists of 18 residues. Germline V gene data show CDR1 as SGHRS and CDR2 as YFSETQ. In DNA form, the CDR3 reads TGCGCCAGCAGCTTGACGCTCGACAGGAACTCTGGGGCCAACGTCCTGACTTTC. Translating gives CASSLTLDRNSGANVLTF.

The CDR3, as DNA: TGTGCCAGCAGTTCCGTCGCGTGGGACACTGAAGCTTTCTTT. Protein sequence: CASSSVAWDTEAFF. J is TRBJ1-1 and V is TRBV28, with unresolved D. The CDR3 contains 14 residues. Germline V lookup: CDR1 MDHEN, CDR2 SYDVKM. Trimming took 4 bases from V and 3 from J, leaving 12 bases between them. Full variable domain (missing parts from reference TRBV28 and TRBJ1-1): DVKVTQSSRYLVKRTGEKVFLECVQDMDHENMFWYRQDPGLGLRLIYFSYDVKMKEKGDIPEGYSVSREKKERFSLILESASTNQTSMYLCASSSVAWDTEAFFGQGTRLTVV.

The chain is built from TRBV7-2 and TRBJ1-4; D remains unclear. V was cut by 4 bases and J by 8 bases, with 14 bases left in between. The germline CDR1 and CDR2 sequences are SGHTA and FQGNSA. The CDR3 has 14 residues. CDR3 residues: CASSSGRQWEKLFF. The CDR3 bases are TGTGCCAGCAGCTCCGGCCGCCAATGGGAAAAACTGTTTTTT. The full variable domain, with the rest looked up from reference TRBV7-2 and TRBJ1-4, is GAGVSQSPSNKVTEKGKDVELRCDPISGHTALYWYRQSLGQGLEFLIYFQGNSAPDKSGLPSDRFSAERTGGSVSTLTIQRTQQEDSAVYLCASSSGRQWEKLFFGSGTQLSVL.

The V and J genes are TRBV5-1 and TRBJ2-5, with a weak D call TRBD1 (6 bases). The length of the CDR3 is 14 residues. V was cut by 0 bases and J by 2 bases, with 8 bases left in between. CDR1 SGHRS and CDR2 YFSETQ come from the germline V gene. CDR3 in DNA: TGCGCCAGCAGCTTGGGGCAGGGGCAAGAGACCCAGTACTTC. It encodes CASSLGQGQETQYF.

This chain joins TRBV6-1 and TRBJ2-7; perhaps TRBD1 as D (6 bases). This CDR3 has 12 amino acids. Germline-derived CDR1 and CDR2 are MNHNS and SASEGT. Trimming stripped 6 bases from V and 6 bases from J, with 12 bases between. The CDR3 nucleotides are TGTGCCAGCAGCCAGACAGGAGGCGAGCAGTACTTC. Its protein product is CASSQTGGEQYF.

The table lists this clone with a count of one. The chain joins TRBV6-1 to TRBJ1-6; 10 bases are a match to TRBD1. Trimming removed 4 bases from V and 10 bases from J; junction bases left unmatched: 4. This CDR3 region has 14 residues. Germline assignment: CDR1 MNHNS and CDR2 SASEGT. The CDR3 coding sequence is TGTGCCAGCAGTGGGACAGGGGGTGAGTCACCCCTCCACTTT. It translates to CASSGTGGESPLHF.

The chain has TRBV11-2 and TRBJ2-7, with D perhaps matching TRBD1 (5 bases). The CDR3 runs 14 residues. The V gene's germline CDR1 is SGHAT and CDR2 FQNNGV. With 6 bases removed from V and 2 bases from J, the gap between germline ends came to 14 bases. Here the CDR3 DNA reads TGTGCCAGCAGAAACAGGAGCTCCACCTACGAGCAGTACTTC. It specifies CASRNRSSTYEQYF.

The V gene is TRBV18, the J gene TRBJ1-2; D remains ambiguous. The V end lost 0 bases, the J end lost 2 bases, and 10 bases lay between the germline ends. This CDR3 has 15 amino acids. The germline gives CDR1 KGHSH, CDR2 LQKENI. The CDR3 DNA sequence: TGTGCCAGCTCACCACCAAGTCTAGCCAACTATGGCTACACCTTC. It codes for CASSPPSLANYGYTF. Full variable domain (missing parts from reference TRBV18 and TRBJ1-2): NAGVMQNPRHLVRRRGQEARLRCSPMKGHSHVYWYRQLPEEGLKFMVYLQKENIIDESGMPKERFSAEFPKEGPSILRIQQVVRGDSAAYFCASSPPSLANYGYTFGSGTRLTVV.

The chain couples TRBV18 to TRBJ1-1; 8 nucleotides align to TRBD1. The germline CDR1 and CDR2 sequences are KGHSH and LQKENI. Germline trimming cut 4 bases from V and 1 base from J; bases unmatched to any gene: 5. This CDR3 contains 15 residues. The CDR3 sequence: CASSHPTGGNTEAFF. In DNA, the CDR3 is TGTGCCAGCTCACATCCTACAGGGGGGAACACTGAAGCTTTCTTT.

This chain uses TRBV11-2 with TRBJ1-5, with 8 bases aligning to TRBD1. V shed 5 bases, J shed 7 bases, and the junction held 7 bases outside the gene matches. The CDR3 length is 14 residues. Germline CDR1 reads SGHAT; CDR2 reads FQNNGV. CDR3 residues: CASSRTGNGQPQHF. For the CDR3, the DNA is TGTGCCAGCAGCCGGACAGGGAATGGCCAGCCCCAGCATTTT. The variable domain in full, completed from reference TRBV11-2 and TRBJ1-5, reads EAGVAQSPRYKIIEKRQSVAFWCNPISGHATLYWYQQILGQGPKLLIQFQNNGVVDDSQLPKDRFSAERLKGVDSTLKIQPAKLEDSAVYLCASSRTGNGQPQHFGDGTRLSIL.

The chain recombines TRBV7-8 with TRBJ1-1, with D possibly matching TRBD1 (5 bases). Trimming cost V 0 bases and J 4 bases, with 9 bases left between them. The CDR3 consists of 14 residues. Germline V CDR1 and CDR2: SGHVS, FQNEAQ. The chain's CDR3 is CASSLAGGGTEAFF. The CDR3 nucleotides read TGTGCCAGCAGCTTAGCGGGGGGTGGCACTGAAGCTTTCTTT.

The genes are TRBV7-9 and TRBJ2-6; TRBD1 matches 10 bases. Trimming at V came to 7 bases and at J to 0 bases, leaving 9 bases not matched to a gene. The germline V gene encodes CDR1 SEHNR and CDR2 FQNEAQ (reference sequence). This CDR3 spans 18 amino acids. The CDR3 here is CASTIGQGVYSGANVLTF. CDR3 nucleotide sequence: TGTGCCAGCACCATAGGACAGGGGGTCTACTCTGGGGCCAACGTCCTGACTTTC.

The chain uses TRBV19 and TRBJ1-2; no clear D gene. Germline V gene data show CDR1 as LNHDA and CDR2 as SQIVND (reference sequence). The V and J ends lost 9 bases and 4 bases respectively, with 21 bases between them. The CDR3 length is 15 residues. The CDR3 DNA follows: TGTGCCAGCGCGCCAAGAAGGGAACCTTTCTATGGCTACACCTTC. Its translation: CASAPRREPFYGYTF. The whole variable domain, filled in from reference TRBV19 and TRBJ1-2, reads DGGITQSPKYLFRKEGQNVTLSCEQNLNHDAMYWYRQDPGQGLRLIYYSQIVNDFQKGDIAEGYSVSREKKESFPLTVTSAQKNPTAFYLCASAPRREPFYGYTFGSGTRLTVV.

The CDR3 region has the DNA TGTGCCAGCAGCCGGGACAGGGCACACACCATATATTTT. Protein sequence: CASSRDRAHTIYF. The chain links TRBV7-2 to TRBJ1-3; 9 bases line up with TRBD1. V lost 5 bases and J lost 8; bases outside the gene matches: 4. From germline, CDR1 is SGHTA and CDR2 FQGNSA. The CDR3 is made up of 13 amino acids.